This T cell receptor (beta chain) stems from a study of tumor-infiltrating lymphocytes in primary liver carcinoma. Germline CDR1 reads SQVTM; CDR2 reads ANQGSEA. This CDR3 has 13 residues. TCR beta cDNA was made from approximately 500 ng total RNA with a constant-region primer. Library construction for TCR beta comprised three nested multiplex PCR rounds performed with slightly modified ARM-PCR. The study ran its first two PCR rounds for about 11 cycles each, using TRBV1-TRBV30 forward primers and a C-beta reverse primer. TCRdb reanalysed the multiplex PCR reads using MiXCR and keeps one entry per CDR3 protein. The top ten clones hold less than 30% of a sample with roughly 50,000 distinct CDR3 sequences, 60% to 75% of them seen once. Regarding this clonotype: It is likely a read error, because the conserved phenylalanine at the end of the CDR3 is missing.

Unsorted bulk tissue of about 19-33 mg yielded co-extracted RNA and DNA. The source material was liver tumor tissue from sampling region 2. Sample subset: tumor region T2, inferior pole. This receptor was obtained from a man aged 35-49 years with primary liver carcinoma and hepatitis B virus infection. The V call is TRBV29-1, the J call TRBJ2-1; possible D gene TRBD1, 6 bases. CDR3 DNA sequence: TGCAGCGTTGCCGGGACAACCTACGATGAGCAGTTCATC. This translates into CSVAGTTYDEQFI.